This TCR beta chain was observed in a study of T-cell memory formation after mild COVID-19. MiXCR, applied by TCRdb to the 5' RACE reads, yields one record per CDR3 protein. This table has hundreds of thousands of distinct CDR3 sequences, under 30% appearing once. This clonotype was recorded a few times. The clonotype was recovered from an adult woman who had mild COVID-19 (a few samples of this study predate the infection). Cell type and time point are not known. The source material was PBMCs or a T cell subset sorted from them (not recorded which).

The CDR3 DNA reads TGTGCCTGGGCAGGGGGCGCGGGAGGAAGCGGCGGGGAGCTGTTTTTT. It codes for CAWAGGAGGSGGELFF. The rearrangement joins TRBV30 to TRBJ2-2; either TRBD1 or TRBD2 may supply D (8 bases each). The germline V gene has CDR1 GTSNPN and CDR2 SVGIG (reference sequence). The CDR3 sequence is 16 residues long. The V and J ends lost 5 bases and 7 bases respectively, with 23 bases between them.